Reported below is one T cell receptor (beta chain). Healthy Russian Caucasian donors spanned ages about 6 to 90 years. The authors extracted at least 6 micrograms of total RNA per sample. Then a second PCR, running roughly 7 to 11 cycles, was carried out with a sample-barcoded 5' primer and a J-beta primer mix. One entry per CDR3 protein results from TCRdb running MiXCR on the 5' RACE reads. The sample shows 700,000 or so distinct CDR3 sequences, approximately 21% of them seen only once. This CDR3 contains 12 residues. Trimming left V 3 bases short and J 11 bases short, with 11 bases between. Germline assignment: CDR1 LNHDA and CDR2 SQIVND (reference sequence). The data are from a study of blood T cells in healthy people across ages.

The sequence derives from a man between 65 and 80 years old in good health. Sequencing input: blood. The chain couples TRBV19 to TRBJ1-5; possibly TRBD1 for D (5 bases). The CDR3 sequence is CASSISDSTQHF. The DNA of the CDR3 is TGTGCCAGTAGTATCTCCGACAGCACCCAGCATTTT.